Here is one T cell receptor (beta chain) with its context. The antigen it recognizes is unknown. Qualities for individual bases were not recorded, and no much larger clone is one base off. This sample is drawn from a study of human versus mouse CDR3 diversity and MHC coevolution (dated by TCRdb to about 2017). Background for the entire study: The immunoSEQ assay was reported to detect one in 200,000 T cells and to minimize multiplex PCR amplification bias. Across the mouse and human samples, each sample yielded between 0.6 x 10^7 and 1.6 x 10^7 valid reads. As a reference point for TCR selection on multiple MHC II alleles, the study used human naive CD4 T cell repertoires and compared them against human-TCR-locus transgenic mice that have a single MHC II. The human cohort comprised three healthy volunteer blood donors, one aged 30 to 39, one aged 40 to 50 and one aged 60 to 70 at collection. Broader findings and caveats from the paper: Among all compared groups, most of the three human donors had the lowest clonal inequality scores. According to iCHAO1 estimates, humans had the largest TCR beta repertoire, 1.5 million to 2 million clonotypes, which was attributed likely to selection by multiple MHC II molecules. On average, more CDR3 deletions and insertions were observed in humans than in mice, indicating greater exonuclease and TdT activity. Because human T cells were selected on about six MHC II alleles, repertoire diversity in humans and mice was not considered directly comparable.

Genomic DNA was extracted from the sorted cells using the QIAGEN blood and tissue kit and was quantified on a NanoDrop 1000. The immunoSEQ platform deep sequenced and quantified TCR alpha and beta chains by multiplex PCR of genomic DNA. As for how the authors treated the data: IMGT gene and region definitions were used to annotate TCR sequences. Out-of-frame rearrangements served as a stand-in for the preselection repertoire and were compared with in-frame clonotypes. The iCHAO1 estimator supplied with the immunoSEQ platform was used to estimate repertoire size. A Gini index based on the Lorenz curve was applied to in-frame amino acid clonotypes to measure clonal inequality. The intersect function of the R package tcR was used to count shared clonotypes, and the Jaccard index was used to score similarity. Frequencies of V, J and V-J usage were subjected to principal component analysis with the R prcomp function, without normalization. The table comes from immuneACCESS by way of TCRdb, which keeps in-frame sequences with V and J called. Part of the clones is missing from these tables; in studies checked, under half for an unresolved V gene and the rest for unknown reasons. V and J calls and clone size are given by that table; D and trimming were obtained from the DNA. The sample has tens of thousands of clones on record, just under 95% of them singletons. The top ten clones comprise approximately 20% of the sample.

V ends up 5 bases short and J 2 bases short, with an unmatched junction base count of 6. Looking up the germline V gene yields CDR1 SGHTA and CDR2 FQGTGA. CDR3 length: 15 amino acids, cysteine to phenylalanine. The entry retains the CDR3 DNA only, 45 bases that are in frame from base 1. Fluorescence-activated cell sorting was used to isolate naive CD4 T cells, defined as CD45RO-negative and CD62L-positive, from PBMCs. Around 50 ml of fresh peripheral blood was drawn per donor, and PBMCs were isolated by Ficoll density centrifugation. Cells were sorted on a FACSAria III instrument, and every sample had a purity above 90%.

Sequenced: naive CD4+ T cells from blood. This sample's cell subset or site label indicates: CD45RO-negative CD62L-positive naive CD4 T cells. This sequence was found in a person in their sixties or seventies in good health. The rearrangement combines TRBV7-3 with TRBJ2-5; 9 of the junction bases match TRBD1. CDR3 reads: CASSPRQGGQETQYF. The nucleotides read TGTGCCAGCAGCCCGAGACAGGGGGGACAAGAGACCCAGTACTTC.